This T cell receptor beta chain was recovered during a study of Graves' ophthalmopathy and Graves' hyperthyroidism. Germline CDR1 reads MNHNS; CDR2 reads SASEGT. The CDR3 is 17 residues long. V was pared by 4 bases and J by 2 bases, with 8 bases of the junction left unmatched. This clonotype was counted a few times. Amplifying from RNA transcripts, the study obtained TCR beta CDR3 regions. Following a first-round RT-PCR that used HTBI primers, a second-round multiplex PCR was carried out. From the multiplex PCR reads, TCRdb called clonotypes with MiXCR, one entry per CDR3 protein. This sample has some 200,000 distinct CDR3 sequences, with just under 30% found just once.

Sequenced: peripheral blood. The sequence was collected from a man in his fifties with Graves' ophthalmopathy. The rearrangement uses TRBV6-1 and TRBJ2-7, with TRBD2 identical over 13 bases. The CDR3 DNA follows: TGTGCCAGCAGTGGGACTAGCGGGAGTTACCCCACCTACGAGCAGTACTTC. Its protein product is CASSGTSGSYPTYEQYF.